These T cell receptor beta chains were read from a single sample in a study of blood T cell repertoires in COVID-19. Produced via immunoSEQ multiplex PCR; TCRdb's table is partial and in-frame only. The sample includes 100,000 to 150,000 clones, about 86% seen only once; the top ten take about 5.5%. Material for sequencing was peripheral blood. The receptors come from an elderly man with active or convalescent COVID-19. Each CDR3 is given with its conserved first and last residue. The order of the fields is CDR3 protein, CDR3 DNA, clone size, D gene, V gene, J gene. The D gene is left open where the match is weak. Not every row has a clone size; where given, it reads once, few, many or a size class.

cdr3_aa: CASSTGFTNEKLFF
cdr3_nt: TGTGCCAGCAGCACAGGATTCACTAATGAAAAACTGTTTTTT
clone_size: NA
d_call: NA
v_call: TRBV7-2
j_call: TRBJ1-4

cdr3_aa: CASSQQGQPQHF
cdr3_nt: TGTGCCAGCAGTCAACAGGGCCAGCCCCAGCATTTT
clone_size: NA
d_call: NA
v_call: TRBV7-9
j_call: TRBJ1-5

cdr3_aa: CSVGRGGATDTQYF
cdr3_nt: TGCAGCGTTGGGCGGGGGGGTGCGACAGATACGCAGTATTTT
clone_size: NA
d_call: TRBD2
v_call: TRBV29-1
j_call: TRBJ2-3

cdr3_aa: CASKAGGSTISPLHF
cdr3_nt: TGTGCCAGCAAAGCAGGGGGCAGCACGATTTCACCCCTCCACTTT
clone_size: NA
d_call: TRBD1
v_call: TRBV14
j_call: TRBJ1-6

cdr3_aa: CASSRQNGNEQYF
cdr3_nt: TGTGCCAGTAGTCGGCAGAACGGGAACGAGCAGTACTTC
clone_size: few
d_call: NA
v_call: TRBV19
j_call: TRBJ2-7

cdr3_aa: CASSPILTGAFSGNTIYF
cdr3_nt: TGTGCCAGCTCACCAATCTTAACAGGGGCCTTCTCTGGAAACACCATATATTTT
clone_size: NA
d_call: TRBD1
v_call: TRBV18
j_call: TRBJ1-3

cdr3_aa: CASSPVETYQETQYF
cdr3_nt: TGTGCCAGCAGCCCAGTAGAGACATACCAAGAGACCCAGTACTTC
clone_size: NA
d_call: NA
v_call: TRBV7-9
j_call: TRBJ2-5

cdr3_aa: CASSEGGQGTEAFF
cdr3_nt: TGTGCCAGCAGTGAAGGGGGGCAAGGTACTGAAGCTTTCTTT
clone_size: NA
d_call: NA
v_call: TRBV6-1
j_call: TRBJ1-1

cdr3_aa: CASSVAPMTELTNTGELFF
cdr3_nt: TGTGCCAGCAGCGTAGCCCCTATGACAGAGCTAACGAACACCGGGGAGCTGTTTTTT
clone_size: NA
d_call: NA
v_call: TRBV9
j_call: TRBJ2-2

cdr3_aa: CAISDVSGVNTEAFF
cdr3_nt: TGTGCCATCAGTGATGTTTCAGGGGTGAACACTGAAGCTTTCTTT
clone_size: NA
d_call: NA
v_call: TRBV10-3
j_call: TRBJ1-1

cdr3_aa: CASRLGDEQFF
cdr3_nt: TGTGCCAGCAGGCTAGGGGATGAGCAGTTCTTC
clone_size: NA
d_call: NA
v_call: TRBV28
j_call: TRBJ2-1

cdr3_aa: CASSLDGARQPQHF
cdr3_nt: TGTGCCAGCAGCTTGGATGGGGCTCGGCAGCCCCAGCATTTT
clone_size: NA
d_call: NA
v_call: TRBV5-6
j_call: TRBJ1-5

cdr3_aa: CASSDRQGLSPLHF
cdr3_nt: TGTGCCAGCAGCGATCGACAGGGGCTTTCACCCCTCCACTTT
clone_size: NA
d_call: TRBD1
v_call: TRBV13
j_call: TRBJ1-6

cdr3_aa: CASSQDRYPYTEAFF
cdr3_nt: TGCGCCAGCAGCCAAGATAGATACCCCTACACTGAAGCTTTCTTT
clone_size: NA
d_call: NA
v_call: TRBV4-3
j_call: TRBJ1-1

cdr3_aa: CASSARTGTGNEQFF
cdr3_nt: TGTGCCAGCAGCGCCAGGACAGGGACGGGTAATGAGCAGTTCTTC
clone_size: NA
d_call: TRBD1
v_call: TRBV7-2
j_call: TRBJ2-1

cdr3_aa: CASTEGGTGRSGANVLTF
cdr3_nt: TGTGCCAGCACCGAAGGGGGGACAGGGAGATCTGGGGCCAACGTCCTGACTTTC
clone_size: NA
d_call: TRBD1
v_call: TRBV28
j_call: TRBJ2-6

cdr3_aa: CASSQAGWGEMYNEQFF
cdr3_nt: TGCGCCAGCAGCCAAGCAGGTTGGGGGGAAATGTACAATGAGCAGTTCTTC
clone_size: NA
d_call: NA
v_call: TRBV4-3
j_call: TRBJ2-1

cdr3_aa: CASSAQAGGTDTQYF
cdr3_nt: TGTGCCAGCAGTGCCCAGGCGGGGGGCACAGATACGCAGTATTTT
clone_size: few
d_call: TRBD2
v_call: TRBV6-4
j_call: TRBJ2-3

cdr3_aa: CASSVGQAVETQYF
cdr3_nt: TGTGCCAGCAGTGTAGGACAAGCCGTGGAGACCCAGTACTTC
clone_size: NA
d_call: NA
v_call: TRBV28
j_call: TRBJ2-5

cdr3_aa: CASSDSGTLAGNTIYF
cdr3_nt: TGTGCCAGCAGTGATTCCGGGACTCTTGCTGGAAACACCATATATTTT
clone_size: NA
d_call: NA
v_call: TRBV6-1
j_call: TRBJ1-3

cdr3_aa: CASSQGGQSYEQYF
cdr3_nt: TGCGCCAGCAGCCAAGGGGGCCAATCCTACGAGCAGTACTTC
clone_size: NA
d_call: NA
v_call: TRBV4-1
j_call: TRBJ2-7

cdr3_aa: CASSHAYIDTQYF
cdr3_nt: TGCGCCAGCAGCCACGCCTATATAGATACGCAGTATTTT
clone_size: NA
d_call: NA
v_call: TRBV4-1
j_call: TRBJ2-3

cdr3_aa: CASSPDSGELFF
cdr3_nt: TGTGCCAGCAGCCCCGACAGCGGGGAGCTGTTTTTT
clone_size: few
d_call: NA
v_call: TRBV28
j_call: TRBJ2-2

cdr3_aa: CASSRRQGADEQYF
cdr3_nt: TGTGCCAGCTCACGAAGACAGGGGGCCGACGAGCAGTACTTC
clone_size: NA
d_call: TRBD1
v_call: TRBV18
j_call: TRBJ2-7

cdr3_aa: CASSQDSGGYNEQFF
cdr3_nt: TGCGCCAGCAGCCAAGATAGCGGGGGGTACAATGAGCAGTTCTTC
clone_size: few
d_call: TRBD2
v_call: TRBV4-1
j_call: TRBJ2-1

cdr3_aa: CASSPPRLAAYNEQFF
cdr3_nt: TGTGCCAGCAGCCCCCCGCGGCTAGCGGCCTACAATGAGCAGTTCTTC
clone_size: NA
d_call: TRBD2
v_call: TRBV5-4
j_call: TRBJ2-1

cdr3_aa: CASSTGLAKYEQYF
cdr3_nt: TGTGCCAGCAGCACGGGACTAGCGAAGTACGAGCAGTACTTC
clone_size: NA
d_call: TRBD2
v_call: TRBV7-2
j_call: TRBJ2-7

cdr3_aa: CASSPQRDRVAYGYTF
cdr3_nt: TGTGCCAGCAGCCCCCAGAGGGACAGGGTGGCCTATGGCTACACCTTC
clone_size: NA
d_call: TRBD1
v_call: TRBV7-8
j_call: TRBJ1-2